Reported below is one T cell receptor beta chain. The table came from immunoSEQ multiplex PCR; TCRdb's copy has only in-frame clones and leaves some out. The sample records about 1.4 million clones, more than 95% being singletons. These data come from a study of shared clonotypes between healthy human individuals. The CDR3 extends over 13 amino acids. CDR1 is MGHDK, CDR2 SYGVNS, per germline. This rearrangement joins TRBV25-1 to TRBJ2-5; possibly TRBD2 for D (5 bases). Sequencing was carried out using naive CD4+ T cells sorted from blood. The sample's subset: CD45RA+ positively selected. The origin of this receptor is a man aged 25 to 40 in good health. The CDR3 spells CEPGFRYQETQYF. The CDR3 nucleotides are TGTGAACCGGGGTTTCGGTACCAAGAGACCCAGTACTTC.